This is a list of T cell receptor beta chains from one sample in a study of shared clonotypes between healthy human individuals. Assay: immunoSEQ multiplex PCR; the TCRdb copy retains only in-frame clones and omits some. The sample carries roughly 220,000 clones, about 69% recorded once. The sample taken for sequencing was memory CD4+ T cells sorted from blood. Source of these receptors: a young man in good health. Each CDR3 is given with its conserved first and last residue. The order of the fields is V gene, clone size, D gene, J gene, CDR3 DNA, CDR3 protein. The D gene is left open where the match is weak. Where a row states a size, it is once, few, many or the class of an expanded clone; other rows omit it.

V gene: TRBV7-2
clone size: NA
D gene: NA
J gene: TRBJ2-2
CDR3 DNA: TGTGCCAGCAGCTTAAGACAGCGAAACACCGGGGAGCTGTTTTTT
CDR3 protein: CASSLRQRNTGELFF

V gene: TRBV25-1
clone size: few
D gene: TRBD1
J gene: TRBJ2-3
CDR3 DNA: TGTGCCAGCAGTGAACGCGACAGGGGGACAGATACGCAGTATTTT
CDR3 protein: CASSERDRGTDTQYF

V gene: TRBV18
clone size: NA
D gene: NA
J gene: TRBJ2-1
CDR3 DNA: TGTGCCAGCTCACCATCGATTGAGGGATCCCTACTCTTC
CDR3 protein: CASSPSIEGSLLF

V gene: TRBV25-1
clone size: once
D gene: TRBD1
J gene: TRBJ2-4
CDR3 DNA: TGTGCCAGCAGTTACAGGGGGGATAACATTCAGTACTTC
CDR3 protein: CASSYRGDNIQYF

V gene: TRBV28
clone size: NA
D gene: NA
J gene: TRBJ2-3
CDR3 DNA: TGTGCCACATGGAGCCGCACAGATACGCAGTATTTT
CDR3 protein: CATWSRTDTQYF

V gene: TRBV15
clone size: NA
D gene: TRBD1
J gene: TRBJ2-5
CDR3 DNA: TGTGCCACCAGCGCAAGCCTTTGGACAGGTCAACAAGAGACCCAGTACTTC
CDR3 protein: CATSASLWTGQQETQYF

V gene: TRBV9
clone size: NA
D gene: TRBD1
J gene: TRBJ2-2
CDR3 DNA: TGTGCCAGCAGCCCGAACAGGGGGCGAGGGGAGCTGTTTTTT
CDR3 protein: CASSPNRGRGELFF

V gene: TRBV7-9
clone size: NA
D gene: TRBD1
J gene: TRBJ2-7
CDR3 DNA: TGTGCCAGCAGCCCCGGACAGGGGGAGTACGAGCAGTACTTC
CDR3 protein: CASSPGQGEYEQYF

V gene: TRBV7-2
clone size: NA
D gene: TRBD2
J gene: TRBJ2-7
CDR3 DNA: TGTGCCAGCAGGCTAGCGGCTCCCCCCATCTACGAGCAGTACTTC
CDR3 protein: CASRLAAPPIYEQYF

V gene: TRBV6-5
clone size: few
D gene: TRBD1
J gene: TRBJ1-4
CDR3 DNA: TGTGCCAGCAGCGCGGACAGGGCGAGTTGGTTTTTT
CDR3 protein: CASSADRASWFF

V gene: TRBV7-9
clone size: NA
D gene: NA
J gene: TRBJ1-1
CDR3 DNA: TGTGCCAGCAGCTTATTAGACACTGAAGCTTTCTTT
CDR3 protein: CASSLLDTEAFF

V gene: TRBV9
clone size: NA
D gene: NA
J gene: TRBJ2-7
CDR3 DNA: TGTGCCAGCAGCGTAGCATGGAGGGACTGGACCTACGAGCAGTACTTC
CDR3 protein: CASSVAWRDWTYEQYF

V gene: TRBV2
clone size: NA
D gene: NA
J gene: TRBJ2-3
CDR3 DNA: TGTGCCAGCGGTGTTTTTACAGATACGCAGTATTTT
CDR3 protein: CASGVFTDTQYF

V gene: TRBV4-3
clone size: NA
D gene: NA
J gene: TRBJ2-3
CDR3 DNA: TGCGCCAGCAGCCAATTCCAGGGTAGTGGAGATACGCAGTATTTT
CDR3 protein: CASSQFQGSGDTQYF

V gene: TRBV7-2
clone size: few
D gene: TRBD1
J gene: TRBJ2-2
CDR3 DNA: TGTGCCAGCAGTCCCGACAGGGTCGTCGGGGAGCTGTTTTTT
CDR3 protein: CASSPDRVVGELFF

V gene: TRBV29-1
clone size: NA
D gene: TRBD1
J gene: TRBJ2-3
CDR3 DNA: TGCAGCGTTCCGGGACAGGGGAGCACAGATACGCAGTATTTT
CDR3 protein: CSVPGQGSTDTQYF

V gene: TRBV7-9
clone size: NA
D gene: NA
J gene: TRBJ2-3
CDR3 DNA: TGTGCCAGCAGCTCTGGGCCTCTGAACACAGATACGCAGTATTTT
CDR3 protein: CASSSGPLNTDTQYF

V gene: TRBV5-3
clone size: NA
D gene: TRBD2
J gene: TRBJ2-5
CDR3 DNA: TGTGCCAGAAGCCCCGGACTAGCGGGAGGGCGGCAAGAGACCCAGTACTTC
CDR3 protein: CARSPGLAGGRQETQYF

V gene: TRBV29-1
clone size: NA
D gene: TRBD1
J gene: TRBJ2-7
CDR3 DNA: TGCAGCGCAGTGGGACAGGGTTACGAGCAGTACTTC
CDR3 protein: CSAVGQGYEQYF

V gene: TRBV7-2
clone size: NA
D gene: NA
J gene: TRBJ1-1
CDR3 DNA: TGTGCCAGCAGCACCCCATTCGGCACTGAAGCTTTCTTT
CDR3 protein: CASSTPFGTEAFF

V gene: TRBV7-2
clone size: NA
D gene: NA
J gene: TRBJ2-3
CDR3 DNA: TGTGCCAGCAGCCTCCGGGGACCTGGAACAGATACGCAGTATTTT
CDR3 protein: CASSLRGPGTDTQYF

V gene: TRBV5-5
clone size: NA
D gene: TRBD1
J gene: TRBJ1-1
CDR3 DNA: TGTGCCAGCAGCCCCGGGGGACAGCCAGGGCGCACTGAAGCTTTCTTT
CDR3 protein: CASSPGGQPGRTEAFF

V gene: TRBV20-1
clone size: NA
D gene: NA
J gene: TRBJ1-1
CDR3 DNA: TGCAGTGCCACCGGGACGGAAGCTTTCTTT
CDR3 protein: CSATGTEAFF

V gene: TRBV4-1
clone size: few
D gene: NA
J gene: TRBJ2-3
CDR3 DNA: TGCGCCAGCAGCCAAGTCACTAGCACAGATACGCAGTATTTT
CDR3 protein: CASSQVTSTDTQYF

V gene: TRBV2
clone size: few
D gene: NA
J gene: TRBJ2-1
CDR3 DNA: TGTGCCAGCAGAATGGAAAGGTTGGGTGAGCAGTTCTTC
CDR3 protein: CASRMERLGEQFF

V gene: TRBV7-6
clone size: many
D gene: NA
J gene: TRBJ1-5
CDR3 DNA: TGTGCCAGCAGCTTAGATGGGTATGGGCAGCCCCAGCATTTT
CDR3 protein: CASSLDGYGQPQHF

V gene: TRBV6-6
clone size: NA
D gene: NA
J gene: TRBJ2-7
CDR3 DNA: TGTGCCAGCAGTTACAGTAGCTACGAGCAGTACTTC
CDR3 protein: CASSYSSYEQYF

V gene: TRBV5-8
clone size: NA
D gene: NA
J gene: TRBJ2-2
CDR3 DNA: TGTGCCAGCAGCTCCTACAGGAGGAGTACCGGGGAGCTGTTTTTT
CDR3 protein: CASSSYRRSTGELFF

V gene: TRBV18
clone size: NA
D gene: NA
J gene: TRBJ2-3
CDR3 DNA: TGTGCCAGCTCACAACTCTCCCCTAGCACAGATACGCAGTATTTT
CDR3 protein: CASSQLSPSTDTQYF

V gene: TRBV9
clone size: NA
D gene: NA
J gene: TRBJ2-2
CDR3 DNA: TGTGCCAGCAGCGCACAGGGAAATGGGGAGCTGTTTTTT
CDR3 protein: CASSAQGNGELFF

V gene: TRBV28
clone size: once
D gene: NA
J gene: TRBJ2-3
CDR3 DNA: TGTGCCAGCAGTTTATGGGGGAGGGGGGGCACAGATACGCAGTATTTT
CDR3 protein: CASSLWGRGGTDTQYF

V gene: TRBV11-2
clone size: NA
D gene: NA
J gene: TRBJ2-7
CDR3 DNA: TGTGCCAGCAGCTCTGGACACCCTGAGCAGTACTTC
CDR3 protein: CASSSGHPEQYF

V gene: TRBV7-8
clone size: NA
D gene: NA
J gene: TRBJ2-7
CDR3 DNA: TGTGCCAGCAGCCCCAGCCCCTCAGCGGCCTCCTACGAGCAGTACTTC
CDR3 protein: CASSPSPSAASYEQYF

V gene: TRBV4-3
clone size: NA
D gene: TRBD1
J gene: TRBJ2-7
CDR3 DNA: TGCGCCAGCAGCCAAGACCCCGGGACAGCCTTTGGTGAGCAGTACTTC
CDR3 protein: CASSQDPGTAFGEQYF

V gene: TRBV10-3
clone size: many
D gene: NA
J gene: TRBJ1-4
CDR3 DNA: TGTGCCATCAGTGAGCCTCAGGGGATGCCTCAAAAACTGTTTTTT
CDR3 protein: CAISEPQGMPQKLFF

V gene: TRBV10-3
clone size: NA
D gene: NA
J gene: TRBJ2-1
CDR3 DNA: TGTGCCACCGAGCTTGGGCATTTCGTTGGCAATGAGCAGTTCTTC
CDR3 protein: CATELGHFVGNEQFF

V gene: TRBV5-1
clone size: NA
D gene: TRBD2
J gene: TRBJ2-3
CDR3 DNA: TGCGCCAGCAGCTCCACACTAGCGCCAGATACGCAGTATTTT
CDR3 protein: CASSSTLAPDTQYF

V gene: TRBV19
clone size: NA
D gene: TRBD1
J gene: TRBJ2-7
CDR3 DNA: TGTGCCAGTAGTACTTCTGGACAGGGAGCCTACGAGCAGTACTTC
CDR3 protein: CASSTSGQGAYEQYF

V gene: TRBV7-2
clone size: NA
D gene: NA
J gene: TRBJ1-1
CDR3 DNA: TGTGCCAGCAGCTTAGTCGCTCTGAACACTGAAGCTTTCTTT
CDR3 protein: CASSLVALNTEAFF

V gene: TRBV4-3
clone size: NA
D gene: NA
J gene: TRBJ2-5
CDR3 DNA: TGCGCCAGCAGCCAAGGGCAGGTGGAGACCCAGTACTTC
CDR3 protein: CASSQGQVETQYF

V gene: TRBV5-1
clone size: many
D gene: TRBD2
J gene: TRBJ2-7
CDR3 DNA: TGCGCCAGCAGCTTGTTTAGTAGCGGGAGCTCCTACGAGCAGTACTTC
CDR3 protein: CASSLFSSGSSYEQYF